The 28 T cell receptor beta chains below come from one sample, sequenced in a study of shared clonotypes between healthy human individuals. The table came from immunoSEQ multiplex PCR; TCRdb's copy has only in-frame clones and leaves some out. In the table there are 2 million or so clones, 85% to 95% of which are singletons. CD45RO negativity and positive selection for CCR7 defined naive CD8 cells, a population that excluded terminally differentiated effector memory CD45RA+ cells. Sequenced input: naive CD8+ T cells sorted from blood. These receptors were obtained from a man aged 18-30 years in good health.

The CDR3 reads CATGPRGYNYGYTF. The CDR3 DNA reads as TGTGCCACCGGGCCGAGGGGGTACAACTATGGCTACACCTTC. The chain links TRBV6-1 to TRBJ1-2; TRBD1 might be the D (6 bases). This CDR3 has 14 residues. Trimming took off 10 bases at V and 2 bases at J, with 17 bases between the two ends. Germline V CDR1 and CDR2: MNHNS, SASEGT.

The chain recombines TRBV4-1 with TRBJ2-3; D tentatively fits TRBD1 or TRBD2 (5 bases each). CDR3 length equals 16 residues. The V end was cut by 1 base, the J end by 1 base, with 12 bases between. Germline CDR1 reads MGHRA; CDR2 reads YSYEKL. CDR3 sequence: CASSQGNLGGTDTQYF. As DNA, the CDR3 is TGCGCCAGCAGCCAAGGGAATCTGGGGGGCACAGATACGCAGTATTTT.

The rearrangement joins TRBV7-9 to TRBJ2-7; D is uncertain. This CDR3 is 18 amino acids long. CDR1 and CDR2 (germline): SEHNR, FQNEAQ (reference sequence). V gave up 3 bases and J gave up 3 bases, with 24 bases separating them. The CDR3 nucleotides are TGTGCCAGCAGCTTCCCCAACCGAGGCGGCGGTTTTTTCTACGAGCAGTACTTC. This encodes CASSFPNRGGGFFYEQYF. Drawing the rest from reference TRBV7-9 and TRBJ2-7, the complete variable domain is DTGVSQNPRHKITKRGQNVTFRCDPISEHNRLYWYRQTLGQGPEFLTYFQNEAQLEKSRLLSDRFSAERPKGSFSTLEIQRTEQGDSAMYLCASSFPNRGGGFFYEQYFGPGTRLTVT.

CDR3: CASSLPEHQLNYGYTF. The CDR3 DNA sequence: TGTGCCAGCAGCTTACCGGAGCATCAGCTCAACTATGGCTACACCTTC. The rearrangement joins TRBV7-9 to TRBJ1-2; D not resolved. Germline V gene sequence: CDR1 SEHNR, CDR2 FQNEAQ (reference sequence). With 2 bases removed from V and 2 bases from J, the gap between germline ends came to 15 bases. The CDR3 length is 16 residues. Using reference TRBV7-9 and TRBJ1-2 for the parts outside the CDR3, the full variable domain is DTGVSQNPRHKITKRGQNVTFRCDPISEHNRLYWYRQTLGQGPEFLTYFQNEAQLEKSRLLSDRFSAERPKGSFSTLEIQRTEQGDSAMYLCASSLPEHQLNYGYTFGSGTRLTVV.

The V gene is TRBV4-3, the J gene TRBJ2-3, with 13 positions matching TRBD2. The V segment lost 0 bases and the J segment 6 bases; nucleotides outside the gene matches: 3. From germline, CDR1 is LGHNA and CDR2 YSLEER. This CDR3 region has 16 residues. The CDR3 loop is CASSQELAGGRDTQYF. The CDR3 DNA reads TGCGCCAGCAGCCAAGAACTAGCGGGGGGGAGGGATACGCAGTATTTT.

This rearrangement joins TRBV27 to TRBJ2-1; 10 bases agree with TRBD2. Germline V gene sequence: CDR1 MNHEY, CDR2 SMNVEV (reference sequence). CDR3 length: 17 residues. V gave up 6 bases and J gave up 5 bases; unmatched junction bases: 13. CDR3 sequence (DNA): TGTGCCAGCAGCCCATTAAAAGCTAGCGGGGGAAACAATGAGCAGTTCTTC. Translated: CASSPLKASGGNNEQFF.

The V and J genes are TRBV6-5 and TRBJ2-3; D unclear. The V and J ends lost 4 bases and 4 bases respectively, with 3 bases between them. Per germline, CDR1 MNHEY and CDR2 SVGAGI. CDR3 length: 11 amino acids. Here the CDR3 reads CASSWSDTQYF. In DNA, the CDR3 is TGTGCCAGCAGTTGGTCAGATACGCAGTATTTT.

With regard to this clone: At the DNA level, this CDR3 is encoded by other sequences in the same sample as well. The chain uses TRBV9 and TRBJ2-7; 7 positions match TRBD1. From germline, CDR1 is SGDLS and CDR2 YYNGEE. This CDR3 contains 14 residues. J gave up 0 bases and V 4 bases, and 4 bases lay outside the gene matches. This chain's CDR3 is CASSPRDSSYEQYF. The CDR3 DNA reads as TGTGCCAGCAGCCCCCGGGACAGCTCCTACGAGCAGTACTTC.

This clone was seen a single time. The rearrangement uses TRBV13 and TRBJ2-1, with a possible D match to TRBD2 (6 bases). The CDR3 is made up of 15 amino acids. Germline CDR1 and CDR2: PRHDT and FYEKMQ (reference sequence). Between the trimmed V and J ends, which lost 2 bases and 8 bases, there was a span of 16 bases. This CDR3 reads CASSLSPGVQDEQFF. The CDR3 DNA sequence: TGTGCCAGCAGCTTATCCCCGGGGGTACAAGATGAGCAGTTCTTC.

The rearrangement uses TRBV2 and TRBJ1-5; 9 nucleotides line up with TRBD1. Germline assignment: CDR1 SNHLY and CDR2 FYNNEI. The CDR3 is made up of 16 amino acids. The junction had 11 bases not matched to a gene; V was cut back by 6 bases and J by 5 bases. The CDR3 sequence is CASRDMTGGVDQPQHF. DNA of the CDR3: TGTGCCAGCAGAGATATGACAGGGGGAGTGGATCAGCCCCAGCATTTT.

The chain uses TRBV19 and TRBJ2-1, with D uncertain. Germline V CDR1 and CDR2: LNHDA, SQIVND (reference sequence). The ends were cut back, 8 bases at V and 9 bases at J, with 11 bases in the middle. The CDR3 covers 11 residues. In nucleotides, the CDR3 is TGTGCCAGTTCATTTTATGGTGAGCAGTTCTTC. Amino acids: CASSFYGEQFF.

This chain links TRBV4-1 with TRBJ2-1, with a tentative D call TRBD1 (6 bases). The CDR3 loop spans 16 amino acids. Germline CDR1 reads MGHRA; CDR2 reads YSYEKL. V was clipped by 0 bases and J by 1 base, with 10 bases between them. The CDR3 coding sequence is TGCGCCAGCAGCCAAGATCACAGGGCATCCTACAATGAGCAGTTCTTC. Translating it yields CASSQDHRASYNEQFF.

The chain uses TRBV27 and TRBJ2-5, with 9 bases fitting TRBD2. The J segment lost 5 bases and the V segment lost 5 bases, leaving 12 bases of the junction unmatched. The CDR3 length is 16 residues. Germline V gene data show CDR1 as MNHEY and CDR2 as SMNVEV (reference sequence). Here the CDR3 DNA reads TGTGCCAGCAGTCCAGAGGTAGCGGGAGCAGGGGAGACCCAGTACTTC. Its translation: CASSPEVAGAGETQYF.

CDR3 in amino acids: CASSQGPVLNTEAFF. The DNA for the CDR3 is TGTGCCAGCAGCCAGGGGCCCGTCCTGAACACTGAAGCTTTCTTT. The chain carries TRBV5-6 and TRBJ1-1; a weak D match, TRBD1 (6 bases). The germline V gene encodes CDR1 SGHDT and CDR2 YYEEEE. V was clipped by 4 bases and J by 0 bases, with 13 bases between them. CDR3 length: 15 amino acids.

The rearrangement uses TRBV30 and TRBJ1-1; D perhaps matches TRBD1 (5 bases). The CDR3 spans 12 residues. The V end lost 4 bases, the J end lost 5 bases, and 11 bases lay between the germline ends. The germline V gene has CDR1 GTSNPN and CDR2 SVGIG (reference sequence). CDR3: CAWNGRATEAFF. The CDR3 nucleotides are TGTGCCTGGAACGGCAGGGCGACTGAAGCTTTCTTT.

V and J are TRBV27 and TRBJ2-7, with D maybe TRBD2 (7 bases). The CDR3 has 14 amino acids. Germline V gene lookup returns CDR1 MNHEY and CDR2 SMNVEV (reference sequence). Deletions cut 4 bases from V and 7 bases from J, with 17 bases between. CDR3 sequence reads: CASSSPGEGGEQYF. CDR3 bases: TGTGCCAGCAGTTCCCCCGGGGAGGGGGGTGAGCAGTACTTC.

Only a few counts were recorded for this clone. The rearrangement joins TRBV21-1 to TRBJ2-3; the DNA was not used to check the table's D call, TRBD2. TRBV21-1 is flagged as a pseudogene. This CDR3 region has 18 residues. CDR3 sequence reads: CASSRESRLAEFTDTQYF. The CDR3, as DNA: TGTGCCAGCAGCAGAGAATCACGACTAGCGGAATTCACAGATACGCAGTATTTT.

The rearrangement uses TRBV4-1 and TRBJ2-1; perhaps TRBD2 as D (5 bases). V was trimmed by 0 bases and J by 7 bases, leaving 19 bases between them. CDR3 size: 17 residues. Germline V gene sequence: CDR1 MGHRA, CDR2 YSYEKL. CDR3 coding DNA: TGCGCCAGCAGCCAAGACGAGATTTATGGGAGTGTGAATGAGCAGTTCTTC. This codes for CASSQDEIYGSVNEQFF.

The V gene is TRBV27, the J gene TRBJ2-7, with 10 positions matching TRBD2. The CDR3 has 15 residues. V dropped 4 bases and J dropped 5; count of bases not matched to a gene: 8. The germline gives CDR1 MNHEY, CDR2 SMNVEV (reference sequence). CDR3 DNA: TGTGCCAGCAGTTCGACGACTAGCGGGTGGAACGAGCAGTACTTC. This codes for CASSSTTSGWNEQYF.

The chain recombines TRBV7-9 with TRBJ2-1; D possibly uses TRBD1 or TRBD2 (5 bases each). Germline lookup yields CDR1 SEHNR and CDR2 FQNEAQ (reference sequence). The V and J ends lost 4 bases and 6 bases respectively, with 19 bases between them. This CDR3 is built from 16 residues. The CDR3 sequence: CASSYRGPVAGNEQFF. DNA for the CDR3: TGTGCCAGCAGCTACCGGGGACCCGTAGCTGGCAATGAGCAGTTCTTC.

The rearrangement uses TRBV27 and TRBJ2-7; no firm D call. CDR1 is MNHEY, CDR2 SMNVEV, per germline (reference sequence). CDR3 length: 13 amino acids. V was shortened by 4 bases and J by 3 bases, with 10 bases between the two germline ends. CDR3 bases: TGTGCCAGCAGTTCGACGTGGTACTACGAGCAGTACTTC. Amino acids: CASSSTWYYEQYF.

The J gene is TRBJ1-6, the V gene TRBV4-3, with D tentatively TRBD1 (6 bases). Trimming left V 3 bases short and J 2 bases short, with 14 bases between. Germline V gene lookup returns CDR1 LGHNA and CDR2 YSLEER. The CDR3 has 17 amino acids. DNA for the CDR3: TGCGCCAGCAGCCAGGGGGCAAGTGGGGCCTATAATTCACCCCTCCACTTT. It codes for CASSQGASGAYNSPLHF.

The chain employs TRBV7-8 and TRBJ1-2; 7 bases align to TRBD1. This CDR3 spans 17 amino acids. V lost 1 base to trimming and J lost 3 bases; unmatched junction nucleotides: 11. Germline V gene data show CDR1 as SGHVS and CDR2 as FQNEAQ. CDR3 sequence: CASSLGVPTGVYYGYTF. DNA for the CDR3: TGTGCCAGCAGCTTAGGGGTCCCAACAGGGGTCTACTATGGCTACACCTTC.

A remark on this clone: Different DNA sequences within this sample yield the same CDR3. The J gene is TRBJ2-7, the V gene TRBV6-5; possible D gene TRBD2, 5 bases. The germline V gene has CDR1 MNHEY and CDR2 SVGAGI. The length of the CDR3 is 13 residues. V was pared by 2 bases and J by 2 bases, with 7 bases between. CDR3 bases: TGTGCCAGCAGTTACGCTAGCACCTACGAGCAGTACTTC. Its translation: CASSYASTYEQYF.

V gene TRBV9 combines with J gene TRBJ2-3; 8 bases fit TRBD2. The V gene end was trimmed by 6 bases and the J gene end by 4 bases; junction bases not matched to a gene: 13. Germline loops: CDR1 SGDLS, CDR2 YYNGEE. The CDR3 sequence is 16 residues long. CDR3 residues: CASTTSGGASADTQYF. CDR3 coding DNA: TGTGCCAGCACCACCTCCGGGGGGGCCAGCGCAGATACGCAGTATTTT.

The rearrangement joins TRBV7-6 to TRBJ1-5; a possible D gene is TRBD1 (6 bases). CDR1 and CDR2 from the germline V gene are SGHVS and FNYEAQ. The V end lost 4 bases, the J end lost 8 bases, and 18 bases lay between the germline ends. CDR3 size: 15 residues. The CDR3 is CASSSLPGPGEPQHF. CDR3 sequence (DNA): TGTGCCAGCAGCTCACTCCCTGGCCCAGGGGAGCCCCAGCATTTT.

CDR3 protein: CASQGLAGVSYNEQFF. The CDR3 DNA sequence: TGTGCCAGTCAGGGACTAGCGGGAGTTTCCTACAATGAGCAGTTCTTC. The J gene is TRBJ2-1, the V gene TRBV2, with 14 bases lining up with TRBD2. The V gene's germline CDR1 is SNHLY and CDR2 FYNNEI. V lost 9 bases and J lost 1; bases outside the gene matches: 5. The CDR3 has 16 amino acids.

Notes on this clone: Other DNA sequences of this sample code for an identical CDR3. The gene calls are TRBV27 and TRBJ2-1; 8 nucleotides line up with TRBD1. Germline V lookup: CDR1 MNHEY, CDR2 SMNVEV (reference sequence). This CDR3 contains 14 residues. J was trimmed by 6 bases and V by 5 bases; bases with no gene match: 6. The CDR3 loop is CASSPGTGGNEQFF. The CDR3 DNA is TGTGCCAGCAGTCCGGGGACAGGAGGCAATGAGCAGTTCTTC.